This T cell receptor (beta chain) was identified during a study of blood T cell repertoires in COVID-19. Study-level background: The United States, Italy and Spain supplied acute and convalescent COVID-19 samples. T cells, B-cell-depleted T cells, or PBMCs provided the cDNA or gDNA that served as material.

Per the original methods: The authors estimated nucleated cell counts from reference gene primer amplification. The repertoire was sequenced with immunoSEQ multiplex PCR; TCRdb's copy has only in-frame clones and lacks some. V and J calls and clone size are those listed in that table; D and trimming were worked out from the DNA. The sample contains about 150,000 clones, about 73% of which appear only once. CDR3 size: 13 residues. V was clipped by 6 bases and J by 11 bases; unmatched bases: 6. Germline values: CDR1 MNHEY, CDR2 SVGAGI. This rearrangement joins TRBV6-5 to TRBJ2-3, with TRBD2 identical over 12 bases. This TCR was recovered from a man older than 75 with acute or convalescent COVID-19. The sample comprised peripheral blood. The CDR3 loop is CASSSTTSGGQYF. CDR3 nucleotide sequence: TGTGCCAGCAGCTCAACGACTAGCGGGGGGCAGTATTTT.